Listed below are T cell receptor beta chains from one sample, sequenced in a study of T-cell reconstitution after alpha-beta-depleted transplantation in children. TCRdb independently ran MiXCR on the PCR reads; one entry per CDR3 protein. Of some 490,000 distinct CDR3 sequences listed, under 15% are singletons. The material sequenced was PBMCs from the stem cell graft donor, taken from the stem cell graft. The receptors shown here come from a human donor who donated a stem cell graft to a child with combined immunodeficiency. CDR3s include the opening cysteine and the closing phenylalanine or tryptophan.

V	J	CDR3
TRBV7-6	TRBJ2-3	CASSLEPGGPPDTQYF
TRBV10-3	TRBJ2-2	CAISEPLQGRGELFF
TRBV12-3/TRBV12-4	TRBJ2-7	CASSLGGTPSYEQYF
TRBV12-3/TRBV12-4	TRBJ2-2	CASSHTGGRATGELFF
TRBV7-9	TRBJ2-5	CASSFGTGRPEETQYF
TRBV7-8	TRBJ2-1	CASSLGTGFYNEQFF
TRBV20-1	TRBJ2-7	CSVSSVADPYEQYF
TRBV6-2/TRBV6-3	TRBJ2-3	CASSQMGTNTQYF
TRBV7-8	TRBJ1-4	CASSFRESNEKLFF
TRBV29-1	TRBJ1-4	CSVGGGIIREKLFF
TRBV5-6	TRBJ2-2	CASSLDRGGELFF
TRBV15	TRBJ1-5	CATSRDPTGGFQPQHF
TRBV5-1	TRBJ2-1	CASSPTSPHEQFF
TRBV11-2	TRBJ1-1	CASSPTGVRMNTEAFF
TRBV6-2/TRBV6-3	TRBJ2-7	CASSWTDEQYF
TRBV5-1	TRBJ2-1	CASSLGQGIYNEQFF
TRBV7-8	TRBJ2-1	CASSPTGTGGLDEQFF
TRBV5-1	TRBJ1-1	CASSLAAGVNTEAFF
TRBV12-3/TRBV12-4	TRBJ2-5	CASAIQETQYF
TRBV15	TRBJ2-5	CATSRDLSREETQYF
TRBV20-1	TRBJ2-3	CSAPRLAGATDTQYF
TRBV28	TRBJ2-7	CASQDRGLSYEQYF
TRBV6-5	TRBJ2-3	CASSYMSPGQGVDTQYF
TRBV6-6	TRBJ1-4	CASSYSGTKLFF
TRBV4-3	TRBJ1-1	CASSPLTRGTEAFF
TRBV12-3/TRBV12-4	TRBJ2-3	CASSFGTSRTDTQYF
TRBV9	TRBJ2-7	CASSVGELSKQYF
TRBV12-3/TRBV12-4	TRBJ2-5	CASRIGYGKETQYF
TRBV15	TRBJ1-4	CATSRGDGREVEKLFF
TRBV30	TRBJ2-2	CAWSVFTGPYTGELFF
TRBV7-2	TRBJ2-1	CASSLTSGRGFEQFF
TRBV5-1	TRBJ2-1	CASSLVGTSGVEQFF
TRBV3-1	TRBJ2-7	CASSQGPGITYEQYF
TRBV20-1	TRBJ2-7	CSARWTLGFYEQYF
TRBV12-3/TRBV12-4	TRBJ2-1	CASKPGLAGGREQFF
TRBV4-3	TRBJ1-5	CASSQDLEAQPQHF
TRBV4-3	TRBJ2-7	CASSQFRREGRNEQYF
TRBV12-3/TRBV12-4	TRBJ2-1	CASSWTELTYNEQFF
TRBV5-1	TRBJ2-3	CASSWRSHGTDTQYF
TRBV10-3	TRBJ1-6	CAISGRDNSPLHF
TRBV18	TRBJ2-1	CASSPGMSSYNEQFF
TRBV24-1	TRBJ2-1	CATSDLLSSYNEQFF
TRBV20-1	TRBJ1-3	CSAPDVYSGNTIYF
TRBV24-1	TRBJ2-7	CATSGTGSSYEQYF
TRBV11-2	TRBJ2-2	CASSFFGKSTGELFF
TRBV24-1	TRBJ1-2	CATSDGDYGYTF
TRBV9	TRBJ2-5	CASSVGAGGGETQYF
TRBV27	TRBJ1-2	CASSSGTGQGQPYGYTF
TRBV29-1	TRBJ2-1	CSVVGARTGSHEQFF